This T cell receptor beta chain was profiled in a study of T cells in Graves' hyperthyroidism and ophthalmopathy. Broader study findings: Before onset, ophthalmopathy was predicted by the model a median roughly six months earlier. By a 13 V-J model, ophthalmopathy was set apart from stable hyperthyroidism.

This clonotype was picked up many times. Its matching antigen is unknown. From RNA transcripts, TCR beta CDR3 regions were amplified. HTBI primers drove first-round RT-PCR of the TCR CDR3. TCRdb re-called the multiplex PCR reads through MiXCR, storing one row per CDR3 protein. The sample lists roughly 640,000 distinct CDR3 sequences, 15% to 20% occurring once. Germline V gene lookup returns CDR1 MDHEN and CDR2 SYDVKM. J gave up 3 bases and V 8 bases, and 10 bases lay outside the gene matches. The CDR3 totals 14 residues. Each ophthalmopathy patient scored at least 3 on the Clinical Activity Score and at least 4 on NOSPECS grade, with duration under 3 months. Clinical symptoms, serum thyroxine and TRAb, thyroid ultrasound and orbital computed tomography were used for the diagnoses.

This rearrangement joins TRBV28 to TRBJ2-7; 7 bases fit TRBD2. What was sequenced was blood. The TCR comes from a woman in her thirties or forties with Graves' ophthalmopathy. The CDR3 loop is CASGSGGSIYEQYF. The DNA of the CDR3 is TGTGCCAGCGGGTCCGGCGGGAGTATCTACGAGCAGTACTTC.